This T cell receptor beta chain originates from a study of T cell changes during pregnancy in multiple sclerosis. The count of this clone is one. Measured with immunoSEQ multiplex PCR; TCRdb has only the in-frame clones, and not every one. The sample carries 110,000 or so clones, roughly 92% recorded once. This CDR3 spans 15 amino acids. The germline V gene has CDR1 MNHNS and CDR2 SASEGT. V gave up 4 bases and J gave up 3 bases, with 13 bases separating them. Sequencing was performed on peripheral blood, taken before pregnancy. This chain joins TRBV6-1 and TRBJ1-5; D might be TRBD1 (6 bases). This sequence originates from a female donor with multiple sclerosis, enrolled in a pregnancy study. The CDR3 nucleotides are TGTGCCAGCAGTGTTCGGGCAGGGGACAATCAGCCCCAGCATTTT. Protein: CASSVRAGDNQPQHF.